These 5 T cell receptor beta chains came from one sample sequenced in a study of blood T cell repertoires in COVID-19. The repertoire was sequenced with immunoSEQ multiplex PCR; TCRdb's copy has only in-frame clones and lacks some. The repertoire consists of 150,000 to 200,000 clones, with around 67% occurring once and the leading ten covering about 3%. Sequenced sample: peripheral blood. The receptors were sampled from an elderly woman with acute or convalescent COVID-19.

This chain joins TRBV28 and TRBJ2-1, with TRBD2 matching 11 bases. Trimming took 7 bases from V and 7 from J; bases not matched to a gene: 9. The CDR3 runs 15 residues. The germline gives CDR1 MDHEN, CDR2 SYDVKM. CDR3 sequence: CASNQLAGVRNEQFF. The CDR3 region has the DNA TGTGCCAGCAACCAACTAGCGGGAGTAAGGAATGAGCAGTTCTTC.

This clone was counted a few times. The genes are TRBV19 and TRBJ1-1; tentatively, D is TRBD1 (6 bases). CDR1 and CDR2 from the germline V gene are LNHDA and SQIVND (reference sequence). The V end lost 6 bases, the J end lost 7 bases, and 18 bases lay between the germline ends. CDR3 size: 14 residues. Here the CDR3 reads CASSAGGRGVEAFF. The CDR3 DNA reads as TGTGCCAGTAGCGCCGGAGGGAGGGGGGTTGAAGCTTTCTTT.

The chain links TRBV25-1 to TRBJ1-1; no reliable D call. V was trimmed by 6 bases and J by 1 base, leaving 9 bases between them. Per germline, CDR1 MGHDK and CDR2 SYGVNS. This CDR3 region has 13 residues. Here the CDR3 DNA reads TGTGCCAGCAGCCGTGTCCCGAACACTGAAGCTTTCTTT. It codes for CASSRVPNTEAFF.

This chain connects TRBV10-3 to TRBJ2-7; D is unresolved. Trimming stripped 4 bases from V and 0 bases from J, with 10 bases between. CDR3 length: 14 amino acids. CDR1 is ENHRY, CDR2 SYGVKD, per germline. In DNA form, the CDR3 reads TGTGCCATCAGTGCTGGCCCCCTCTCCTACGAGCAGTACTTC. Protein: CAISAGPLSYEQYF.

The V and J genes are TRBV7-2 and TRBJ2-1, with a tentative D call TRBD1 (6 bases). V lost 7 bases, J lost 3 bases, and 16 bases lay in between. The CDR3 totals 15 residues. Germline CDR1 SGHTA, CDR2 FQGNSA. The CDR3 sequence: CASTQPGQNYNEQFF. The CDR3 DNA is TGTGCCAGCACTCAACCTGGACAGAACTACAATGAGCAGTTCTTC.